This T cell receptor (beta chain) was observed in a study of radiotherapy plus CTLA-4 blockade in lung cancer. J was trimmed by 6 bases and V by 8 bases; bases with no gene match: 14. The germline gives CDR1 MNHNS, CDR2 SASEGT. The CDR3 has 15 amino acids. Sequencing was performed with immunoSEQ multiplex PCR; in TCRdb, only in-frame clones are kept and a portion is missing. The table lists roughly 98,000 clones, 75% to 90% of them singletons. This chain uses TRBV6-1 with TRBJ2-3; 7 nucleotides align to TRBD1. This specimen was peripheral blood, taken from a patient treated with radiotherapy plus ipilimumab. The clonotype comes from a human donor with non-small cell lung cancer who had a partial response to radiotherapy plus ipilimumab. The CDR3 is CASPPAGGIPDTQYF. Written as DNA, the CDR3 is TGTGCCAGCCCCCCTGCAGGGGGAATCCCCGATACGCAGTATTTT.